This passage covers 11 T cell receptor beta chains from one sample sequenced in a study of OX40 agonist ivuxolimab in advanced cancers. The table came from immunoSEQ multiplex PCR; TCRdb's copy has only in-frame clones and leaves some out. The sample contains about 91,000 clones, about nine tenths of which appear only once. The sequencing used CD4+ or CD8+ T cells sorted from blood, collected in a trial of the OX40 agonist ivuxolimab. The receptors shown here come from an adult with an advanced solid tumor such as melanoma, head and neck, liver or kidney cancer.

V usage is TRBV19 and J usage is TRBJ2-2; 8 bases line up with TRBD1. There are 16 residues in the CDR3. The germline gives CDR1 LNHDA, CDR2 SQIVND (reference sequence). The V gene end was trimmed by 8 bases and the J gene end by 0 bases; junction bases not matched to a gene: 8. The CDR3, as DNA: TGTGCCAGTCGACCGTGGACAGGGACGAACACCGGGGAGCTGTTTTTT. Its protein product is CASRPWTGTNTGELFF.

This clone was counted a single time. At one boundary the junction diverges from the germline segment, which might be a read error. The same CDR3 can be traced to other DNA sequences in this sample. The rearrangement uses TRBV18 and TRBJ2-2, with D perhaps TRBD2 (5 bases). Germline lookup yields CDR1 KGHSH and CDR2 LQKENI. The CDR3 runs to 16 residues. The CDR3 DNA is TGTGCCAGCTCACCAACCGGGAACTGGAACACCGGAGAGCTGTTTTTT. Its translation is CASSPTGNWNTGELFF.

The chain recombines TRBV5-4 with TRBJ2-7; 8 nucleotides match TRBD2. The ends lost 0 bases at V and 5 bases at J; junction bases unmatched: 13. The CDR3 contains 17 residues. The germline gives CDR1 SGHNT, CDR2 YYREEE (reference sequence). The CDR3 region is CASSLGGPGGALNEQYF. The CDR3 bases are TGTGCCAGCAGCTTGGGAGGTCCGGGGGGGGCACTCAACGAGCAGTACTTC.

The V call is TRBV11-3, the J call TRBJ2-1, with 8 bases lining up with TRBD2. The CDR3 is 15 residues long. J lost 7 bases, V lost 7 bases, and 12 bases had no gene match. Germline-derived CDR1 and CDR2 are SGHNT and YENEEA. The CDR3 DNA sequence: TGTGCCAGCACTGGGGCGGGAGGAGGGCAGAATGAGCAGTTCTTC. Translation gives CASTGAGGGQNEQFF.

This clone has a single count. The genes are TRBV6-6 and TRBJ2-7; 7 bases fit TRBD2. CDR3 size: 15 residues. The V gene end was trimmed by 0 bases and the J gene end by 5 bases; junction bases not matched to a gene: 7. Germline V lookup: CDR1 MNHNY, CDR2 SVGAGI (reference sequence). CDR3 residues: CASSYSIQRGNEQYF. CDR3 nucleotides: TGTGCCAGCAGTTACTCTATCCAGCGGGGCAACGAGCAGTACTTC.

The CDR3 nucleotides read TGCGCCAGCAGCTTGGCCCCCGGAAGCTCCTACAATGAGCAGTTCTTC. It translates to CASSLAPGSSYNEQFF. The chain combines TRBV5-1 with TRBJ2-1; D uncertain. CDR1 is SGHRS and CDR2 is YFSETQ in the germline V gene. The V end lost 0 bases, the J end lost 0 bases, and 10 bases lay between the germline ends. The CDR3 runs to 16 residues. Full variable domain (remainder filled in from reference TRBV5-1 and TRBJ2-1): KAGVTQTPRYLIKTRGQQVTLSCSPISGHRSVSWYQQTPGQGLQFLFEYFSETQRNKGNFPGRFSGRQFSNSRSEMNVSTLELGDSALYLCASSLAPGSSYNEQFFGPGTRLTVL.

The genes are TRBV5-1 and TRBJ2-7; TRBD1 aligns across 7 bases. Germline V gene sequence: CDR1 SGHRS, CDR2 YFSETQ. Trimming removed 2 bases from V and 5 bases from J; junction bases left unmatched: 10. The CDR3 runs 15 residues. CDR3 sequence reads: CASSFQGGLIDEQYF. Written as DNA, the CDR3 is TGCGCCAGCAGCTTCCAAGGGGGCTTAATAGACGAGCAGTACTTC.

Points on this clone: Other nucleotide sequences in the sample specify the same CDR3. This chain connects TRBV5-4 to TRBJ1-4; the D is unclear. There are 15 residues in the CDR3. Between the trimmed V and J ends, which lost 0 bases and 0 bases, there was a span of 6 bases. CDR1 and CDR2 (germline): SGHNT, YYREEE (reference sequence). The CDR3 reads CASSLGGATNEKLFF. CDR3 sequence (DNA): TGTGCCAGCAGCTTGGGTGGGGCAACTAATGAAAAACTGTTTTTT.

The chain is built from TRBV27 and TRBJ2-5, with 8 nucleotides matching TRBD1. Germline V gene data show CDR1 as MNHEY and CDR2 as SMNVEV (reference sequence). V gave up 3 bases and J gave up 1 base; unmatched junction bases: 7. This CDR3 is built from 16 residues. The CDR3 DNA follows: TGTGCCAGCAGTTTTTCGACAGGGGCGGGCCAAGAGACCCAGTACTTC. It yields the protein CASSFSTGAGQETQYF.

The V call is TRBV28, the J call TRBJ2-5; D remains ambiguous. The length of the CDR3 is 13 residues. The V end was cut by 3 bases, the J end by 5 bases, with 10 bases between. Germline V gene lookup returns CDR1 MDHEN and CDR2 SYDVKM. The CDR3 reads CASSFNAWETQYF. The CDR3 bases are TGTGCCAGCAGTTTTAACGCCTGGGAGACCCAGTACTTC.

The V gene is TRBV27, the J gene TRBJ2-1, with 12 bases identical to TRBD2. In germline, CDR1 is MNHEY, CDR2 SMNVEV (reference sequence). The length of the CDR3 is 18 residues. V lost 7 bases, J lost 1 base, and 11 bases stayed unmatched. The CDR3 loop reads CASTRLAGVRYSYNEQFF. The CDR3 nucleotides are TGTGCCAGCACAAGACTAGCGGGAGTTAGGTATTCCTACAATGAGCAGTTCTTC.